These 8 T cell receptor beta chains were sequenced from one sample in a study of chemoradiotherapy in HPV16-positive cancers. TCRdb's copy holds only in-frame clones and misses some; the assay was immunoSEQ multiplex PCR. The table records fewer than 25,000 clones, around 73% of them present only once. This material was obtained from a patient who underwent chemoradiotherapy. The receptor set was obtained from a human donor with HPV-associated anogenital cancer.

The V call is TRBV27, the J call TRBJ1-2; TRBD1 might be the D (5 bases). This CDR3 has 13 residues. The germline V gene encodes CDR1 MNHEY and CDR2 SMNVEV (reference sequence). Trimming shortened V by 5 bases and J by 4 bases, and 11 bases separated the two germline ends. The CDR3 coding sequence is TGTGCCAGCAGTCCCGGACACTCCTATGGCTACACCTTC. It is translated as CASSPGHSYGYTF.

This chain links TRBV2 with TRBJ1-1; 7 positions agree with TRBD1. Trimming at V came to 6 bases and at J to 6 bases, leaving 13 bases not matched to a gene. The germline V gene encodes CDR1 SNHLY and CDR2 FYNNEI. The CDR3 sequence is 15 residues long. The CDR3 reads CASRTNDRDWAEAFF. The CDR3 bases are TGTGCCAGCAGAACTAACGACAGGGATTGGGCTGAAGCTTTCTTT.

The count of this clone is one. This chain uses TRBV28 with TRBJ1-1; D not resolved. The CDR3 covers 15 residues. With 5 bases removed from V and 6 bases from J, the gap between germline ends came to 19 bases. Per the germline V gene, CDR1 is MDHEN and CDR2 is SYDVKM. The CDR3 is CASSLRSLRKAEAFF. CDR3 nucleotides: TGTGCCAGCAGTCTCCGCTCCCTGAGGAAGGCTGAAGCTTTCTTT.

J is TRBJ2-2 and V is TRBV12-5, with D possibly called TRBD1 or TRBD2 (5 bases each). Deletions cut 4 bases from V and 5 bases from J, with 14 bases between. This CDR3 has 15 residues. CDR1 LGHNT and CDR2 FRNRAP come from the germline V gene. The CDR3 bases are TGTGCTAGTGGTTCGGGGCAGTCTCTGACCGGGGAGCTGTTTTTT. Its protein is CASGSGQSLTGELFF.

V usage is TRBV6-5 and J usage is TRBJ2-2; D perhaps matches TRBD1 (6 bases). This CDR3 has 16 residues. Trimming stripped 4 bases from V and 5 bases from J, with 17 bases between. CDR1 is MNHEY and CDR2 is SVGAGI in the germline V gene. The CDR3: CASSWGLWGNTGELFF. In nucleotides, the CDR3 is TGTGCCAGCAGTTGGGGGCTTTGGGGGAATACCGGGGAGCTGTTTTTT.

V usage is TRBV2 and J usage is TRBJ2-7; 9 bases agree with TRBD1. Germline V CDR1 and CDR2: SNHLY, FYNNEI. This CDR3 spans 14 amino acids. The ends lost 6 bases at V and 7 bases at J; junction bases unmatched: 10. CDR3 in amino acids: CASRATGGSGEQYF. DNA of the CDR3: TGTGCCAGCAGGGCGACAGGGGGTTCTGGTGAGCAGTACTTC.

This CDR3 reads CASSLEAGSTEAFF. As DNA, the CDR3 is TGTGCCAGCAGCTTGGAGGCAGGATCCACTGAAGCTTTCTTT. The V call is TRBV5-6, the J call TRBJ1-1, with unresolved D. This CDR3 is built from 14 residues. V shed 0 bases and J shed 4 bases, with 10 bases lying between them. Germline V gives CDR1 SGHDT, CDR2 YYEEEE.

V usage is TRBV2 and J usage is TRBJ2-7, with D unclear. Trimming took off 4 bases at V and 2 bases at J, with 3 bases between the two ends. CDR1 is SNHLY, CDR2 FYNNEI, per germline. There are 11 residues in the CDR3. The CDR3 is CASSAPYEQYF. DNA of the CDR3: TGTGCCAGCAGTGCGCCCTACGAGCAGTACTTC.